This TCR beta chain was captured by sequencing in a study of T cells in Graves' hyperthyroidism and ophthalmopathy. Comments on this clonotype: An end of the junction does not agree with germline; a read error may underlie this.

RNA transcripts yielded amplified TCR beta CDR3 regions. A first-round RT-PCR of the TCR CDR3 used the HTBI primer set. TCRdb redid the calling of the multiplex PCR reads with MiXCR, one entry per CDR3 protein. The data contain around 570,000 distinct CDR3 sequences, 15% to 20% of them seen just once; the ten biggest clones take up roughly 44%. Looked up from germline, CDR1 is MNHNS and CDR2 is SASEGT. The CDR3 extends over 16 amino acids. Sequencing was carried out using blood. This sequence joins TRBV6-1 and TRBJ2-3; 12 positions match TRBD2. This receptor was obtained from a middle-aged man with Graves' ophthalmopathy. As DNA, the CDR3 is TGTACCAGCAGTACCGGGACTAGCGGGTGGCACGATACGCAGTATTTT. This encodes CTSSTGTSGWHDTQYF.